Listed here are 14 T cell receptor beta chains from one sample, sequenced in a study of blood T cell repertoires in COVID-19. Some clones are missing from TCRdb's copy, which holds only in-frame ones; the method was immunoSEQ multiplex PCR. The sample includes about 250,000 clones, about 87% seen only once; the top ten take 3%. The sequenced sample consisted of PBMCs or T cells enriched from blood (not recorded which). These receptors were obtained from a woman in her forties or fifties who had recovered from COVID-19.

The rearrangement links TRBV19 to TRBJ2-3, with D tentatively TRBD2 (5 bases). Trimming took off 5 bases at V and 0 bases at J, with 12 bases between the two ends. The CDR3 consists of 15 residues. Germline loops: CDR1 LNHDA, CDR2 SQIVND (reference sequence). In nucleotides, the CDR3 is TGTGCCAGTAGTCTTCGACTACTAAGCACAGATACGCAGTATTTT. This codes for CASSLRLLSTDTQYF.

V gene TRBV18 combines with J gene TRBJ2-7; TRBD2 is a possible D gene (5 bases). V lost 3 bases, J lost 3 bases, and 12 bases lay in between. CDR3 length: 14 residues. Per the germline V gene, CDR1 is KGHSH and CDR2 is LQKENI. The CDR3 bases are TGTGCCAGCTCACCGGGTGGGAGCCTCTACGAGCAGTACTTC. Translation: CASSPGGSLYEQYF.

The rearrangement links TRBV30 to TRBJ1-5; D is unclear. V dropped 0 bases and J dropped 4 bases, with 10 bases sitting between them. The CDR3 sequence is 14 residues long. Germline V gene data show CDR1 as GTSNPN and CDR2 as SVGIG (reference sequence). The CDR3 DNA reads TGTGCCTGGAGTGTCGCGCCACTTAATCAGCCCCAGCATTTT. Translation gives CAWSVAPLNQPQHF.

The CDR3 nucleotides read TGTGCCAGCAGCTTAATGTCGGGGACCGGGGAGCTGTTTTTT. It is translated as CASSLMSGTGELFF. This rearrangement joins TRBV7-3 to TRBJ2-2; weak D call: TRBD2 (5 bases). The germline V and J ends were trimmed by 1 base and 5 bases, with 8 bases remaining between them. The CDR3 loop spans 14 amino acids. In germline, CDR1 is SGHTA, CDR2 FQGTGA.

As DNA, the CDR3 is TGTGCCAGCAGCTCGGGACAGGGGCGTTCACCCCTCCACTTT. It specifies CASSSGQGRSPLHF. J is TRBJ1-6 and V is TRBV5-6, with 10 bases matching TRBD1. CDR3 length: 14 residues. The V gene end was trimmed by 3 bases and the J gene end by 9 bases; junction bases not matched to a gene: 3. Germline assignment: CDR1 SGHDT and CDR2 YYEEEE.

The V call is TRBV14, the J call TRBJ1-2; D possibly corresponds to TRBD1 (6 bases). V shed 1 base and J shed 4 bases, with 7 bases lying between them. Germline-derived CDR1 and CDR2 are SGHDN and FVKESK. This CDR3 spans 13 amino acids. The CDR3 DNA sequence: TGTGCCAGCAGCCAAGTACAGGGCTATGGCTACACCTTC. Encoded protein: CASSQVQGYGYTF. Variable domain in full (rest from reference TRBV14 and TRBJ1-2): EAGVTQFPSHSVIEKGQTVTLRCDPISGHDNLYWYRRVMGKEIKFLLHFVKESKQDESGMPNNRFLAERTGGTYSTLKVQPAELEDSGVYFCASSQVQGYGYTFGSGTRLTVV.

This chain uses TRBV7-6 with TRBJ2-3, with 9 bases lining up with TRBD1. Trimming removed 5 bases from V and 2 bases from J; junction bases left unmatched: 8. This CDR3 spans 16 amino acids. Germline V gives CDR1 SGHVS, CDR2 FNYEAQ. This chain's CDR3 is CASSTGQGRVTDTQYF. The CDR3 DNA reads TGTGCCAGCAGCACAGGACAGGGGCGTGTCACAGATACGCAGTATTTT.

V and J are TRBV20-1 and TRBJ1-3; TRBD1 might be the D (6 bases). The germline V gene has CDR1 DFQATT and CDR2 SNEGSKA (reference sequence). The CDR3 length is 14 residues. Trimming took 3 bases from V and 7 from J, leaving 16 bases between them. The CDR3 sequence is CSASRARGQNTIYF. The CDR3 DNA sequence: TGCAGTGCTAGTCGCGCGCGGGGGCAGAACACCATATATTTT.

The rearrangement uses TRBV28 and TRBJ1-3, with a possible D match to TRBD1 (5 bases). CDR3 length: 15 amino acids. CDR1 and CDR2 (germline): MDHEN, SYDVKM. Trimming removed 6 bases at V and 4 bases at J, with 16 bases between. CDR3 in DNA: TGTGCCAGCAGGCCCCCAGGGAACCTCGGAAACACCATATATTTT. Translated: CASRPPGNLGNTIYF.

This rearrangement joins TRBV19 to TRBJ2-3; 9 bases fit TRBD1. Germline-derived CDR1 and CDR2 are LNHDA and SQIVND (reference sequence). J was trimmed by 8 bases and V by 6 bases; bases with no gene match: 15. CDR3 length: 16 residues. The CDR3 DNA reads TGTGCCAGTAGCCCGCGGTGGGGACAGGGAACGGGTACGCAGTATTTT. It encodes CASSPRWGQGTGTQYF. Complete variable domain (other parts from reference TRBV19 and TRBJ2-3): DGGITQSPKYLFRKEGQNVTLSCEQNLNHDAMYWYRQDPGQGLRLIYYSQIVNDFQKGDIAEGYSVSREKKESFPLTVTSAQKNPTAFYLCASSPRWGQGTGTQYFGPGTRLTVL.

The chain links TRBV29-1 to TRBJ1-1; 8 bases fit TRBD1. Germline CDR1 SQVTM, CDR2 ANQGSEA. The ends lost 3 bases at V and 7 bases at J; junction bases unmatched: 4. This CDR3 comprises 12 residues. DNA for the CDR3: TGCAGCGTTGAGGACAGGGAGATTGAAGCTTTCTTT. Residues: CSVEDREIEAFF.

V is TRBV19 and J is TRBJ2-7, with 9 bases fitting TRBD2. Per the germline V gene, CDR1 is LNHDA and CDR2 is SQIVND (reference sequence). The CDR3 covers 14 residues. After removal of 8 bases from V and 2 bases from J, the junction contained 7 bases not matched to a gene. The CDR3 spells CASSLLAGPYEQYF. For the CDR3, the DNA is TGTGCCAGTTCTCTTCTAGCGGGACCCTACGAGCAGTACTTC. Full variable domain (remainder filled in from reference TRBV19 and TRBJ2-7): DGGITQSPKYLFRKEGQNVTLSCEQNLNHDAMYWYRQDPGQGLRLIYYSQIVNDFQKGDIAEGYSVSREKKESFPLTVTSAQKNPTAFYLCASSLLAGPYEQYFGPGTRLTVT.

The J gene is TRBJ2-2, the V gene TRBV30; TRBD2 is a possible D gene (7 bases). CDR3 size: 16 residues. V was pared by 3 bases and J by 6 bases, with 20 bases between. CDR1 is GTSNPN and CDR2 is SVGIG in the germline V gene (reference sequence). CDR3: CAWSLGGLASSGELFF. The DNA of the CDR3 is TGTGCCTGGAGCCTCGGGGGGCTAGCGTCTTCCGGGGAGCTGTTTTTT.

This clone has just a few counts. This chain links TRBV5-1 with TRBJ2-7; maybe TRBD2 (5 bases). The germline V gene has CDR1 SGHRS and CDR2 YFSETQ. Trimming took 2 bases from V and 1 from J, leaving 10 bases between them. This CDR3 region has 14 residues. The CDR3 loop reads CASSFAGLSYEQYF. The DNA for the CDR3 is TGCGCCAGCAGCTTTGCCGGACTTTCCTACGAGCAGTACTTC.